One and the same sample provided the 21 T cell receptor beta chains below, sequenced in a study of response to subunit inactivated influenza vaccine. TCRdb itself ran the RT-PCR reads through MiXCR, one entry per CDR3 protein. Of under 550,000 distinct CDR3 sequences listed, under 9% are singletons. This material consisted of PBMCs from blood, taken roughly 24 months after vaccination. These receptors were obtained from a man aged 50-75 years who received an inactivated influenza vaccine.

This clonotype came up many times. The chain recombines TRBV20-1 with TRBJ2-4; D call uncertain. The V end was cut by 6 bases, the J end by 10 bases, with 22 bases between. This CDR3 contains 14 residues. The germline CDR1 and CDR2 sequences are DFQATT and SNEGSKA (reference sequence). CDR3 sequence (DNA): TGCAGTGCGAGTAAAAGCAGGATGGATGAAATTCAGTACTTC. Its protein is CSASKSRMDEIQYF.

This chain connects TRBV6-1 to TRBJ1-6; TRBD1 is a possible D gene (5 bases). The ends were cut back, 6 bases at V and 6 bases at J, with 9 bases in the middle. CDR1 and CDR2 (germline): MNHNS, SASEGT. The CDR3 spans 13 residues. CDR3 sequence reads: CASRPGLNSPLHF. CDR3 sequence (DNA): TGTGCCAGCAGACCGGGGCTTAATTCACCCCTCCACTTT.

This clonotype was detected a few times. V and J are TRBV10-3 and TRBJ2-3, with 10 bases identical to TRBD2. Trimming cost V 10 bases and J 0 bases; bases outside gene matches: 13. The CDR3 sequence is 17 residues long. The V gene's germline CDR1 is ENHRY and CDR2 SYGVKD. CDR3 amino acids: CANPRPGLAASTDTQYF. In nucleotides, the CDR3 is TGTGCCAACCCCAGACCCGGACTAGCGGCCAGCACAGATACGCAGTATTTT.

This clonotype was recorded many times. J is TRBJ2-6 and V is TRBV28; D is possibly TRBD1 or TRBD2 (5 bases each). The V and J ends lost 2 bases and 3 bases respectively, with 11 bases between them. CDR3 length: 16 residues. The germline CDR1 and CDR2 sequences are MDHEN and SYDVKM. CDR3 nucleotide sequence: TGTGCCAGCAGTTTAGATGGGGCGGGTGGGGCCAACGTCCTGACTTTC. Its translation is CASSLDGAGGANVLTF.

This clonotype has only a few counts. The V and J genes are TRBV11-2 and TRBJ2-3, with D perhaps matching TRBD2 (7 bases). CDR1 SGHAT and CDR2 FQNNGV come from the germline V gene. CDR3 length: 15 residues. V dropped 5 bases and J dropped 8 bases, with 20 bases sitting between them. The CDR3 here is CASSDPGGSTGTQYF. The CDR3 DNA follows: TGTGCCAGCAGCGACCCGGGGGGCTCCACCGGTACGCAGTATTTT.

The genes are TRBV15 and TRBJ1-1; unclear D gene. CDR3 length: 14 amino acids. With 5 bases removed from V and 2 bases from J, the gap between germline ends came to 12 bases. Germline V lookup: CDR1 LNHNV, CDR2 YYDKDF (reference sequence). The CDR3 sequence is CATSPRSTNTEAFF. Written as DNA, the CDR3 is TGTGCCACCAGCCCCCGTTCAACCAACACTGAAGCTTTCTTT.

V is TRBV10-3 and J is TRBJ2-7; D not resolved. The germline gives CDR1 ENHRY, CDR2 SYGVKD. V was shortened by 0 bases and J by 1 base, with 7 bases between the two germline ends. The length of the CDR3 is 14 residues. DNA of the CDR3: TGTGCCATCAGTGAGTCGACAATGTCCTACGAGCAGTACTTC. The encoded protein is CAISESTMSYEQYF.

This clonotype has ten or more counts. The chain recombines TRBV6-2 or TRBV6-3 with TRBJ2-1; D may correspond to TRBD1 or TRBD2 (5 bases each). The CDR3 runs to 15 residues. Germline CDR1 MNHEY, CDR2 SVGEGT. V shed 6 bases and J shed 3 bases, with 15 bases lying between them. CDR3 nucleotides: TGTGCCAGCAGAGCCCGGGACGGTAGCTACAATGAGCAGTTCTTC. As protein: CASRARDGSYNEQFF.

This rearrangement joins TRBV10-3 to TRBJ2-7; 8 bases align to TRBD2. After removal of 5 bases from V and 5 bases from J, the junction contained 8 bases not matched to a gene. The germline V gene encodes CDR1 ENHRY and CDR2 SYGVKD. The CDR3 extends over 14 amino acids. CDR3 loop: CAISHQRGPDEQYF. CDR3 in DNA: TGTGCCATCAGTCATCAGCGGGGGCCCGACGAGCAGTACTTC.

This clonotype appeared a few times. V gene TRBV20-1 combines with J gene TRBJ1-2, with D unclear. Germline V gene lookup returns CDR1 DFQATT and CDR2 SNEGSKA (reference sequence). The CDR3 runs to 14 residues. V was clipped by 0 bases and J by 5 bases, with 13 bases between them. The CDR3 DNA is TGCAGTGCTAGAGATTTGCAGAGTCTTTATGGCTACACCTTC. As protein: CSARDLQSLYGYTF.

This clonotype was seen a handful of times. The chain links TRBV20-1 to TRBJ2-3; 7 bases agree with TRBD2. The CDR3 is made up of 15 amino acids. J gave up 2 bases and V 6 bases, and 11 bases lay outside the gene matches. Germline CDR1 and CDR2: DFQATT and SNEGSKA (reference sequence). In DNA form, the CDR3 reads TGCAGTGCAAATACCGCTAGCGGCCACACAGATACGCAGTATTTT. This translates into CSANTASGHTDTQYF.

This rearrangement joins TRBV6-5 to TRBJ2-1; the D is unclear. Trimming cost V 3 bases and J 5 bases, with 8 bases left between them. The CDR3 is made up of 13 amino acids. In germline, CDR1 is MNHEY, CDR2 SVGAGI. The DNA of the CDR3 is TGTGCCAGCAGTTATACCTTGGACAATGAGCAGTTCTTC. It codes for CASSYTLDNEQFF.

The chain is built from TRBV5-1 and TRBJ2-1; TRBD2 is a possible D gene (6 bases). The CDR3 runs 13 residues. The V gene's germline CDR1 is SGHRS and CDR2 YFSETQ. Trimming cost V 3 bases and J 7 bases, with 11 bases left between them. The CDR3 nucleotides read TGCGCCAGCAGCTCCGGGAGTCCTAATGAGCAGTTCTTC. It encodes CASSSGSPNEQFF.

A few counts support this clonotype. This chain joins TRBV30 and TRBJ1-1, with a weak D call TRBD1 (5 bases). CDR1 is GTSNPN and CDR2 is SVGIG in the germline V gene (reference sequence). CDR3 length: 11 amino acids. With 2 bases removed from V and 10 bases from J, the gap between germline ends came to 11 bases. For the CDR3, the DNA is TGTGCCTGGAGTCGGGGGTCCTCAGCTTTCTTT. It translates to CAWSRGSSAFF. The full variable domain, with the rest looked up from reference TRBV30 and TRBJ1-1, is SQTIHQWPATLVQPVGSPLSLECTVEGTSNPNLYWYRQAAGRGLQLLFYSVGIGQISSEVPQNLSASRPQDRQFILSSKKLLLSDSGFYLCAWSRGSSAFFGQGTRLTVV.

This clonotype was seen ten or more times. The chain recombines TRBV4-3 with TRBJ1-2; a weak D match, TRBD1 (5 bases). The CDR3 is 15 amino acids. Trimming pared 0 bases from V and 5 bases from J, leaving 13 bases between. The germline CDR1 and CDR2 sequences are LGHNA and YSLEER. CDR3 DNA: TGCGCCAGCAGCCAAGATCCCAGGGATGTGTATGGCTACACCTTC. It codes for CASSQDPRDVYGYTF.

This clonotype has a handful of counts. The gene calls are TRBV20-1 and TRBJ1-6; D possibly corresponds to TRBD1 (5 bases). The CDR3 is 15 amino acids. Trimming took off 5 bases at V and 6 bases at J, with 17 bases between the two ends. Germline lookup yields CDR1 DFQATT and CDR2 SNEGSKA (reference sequence). The CDR3 region has the DNA TGCAGTGCTTTCGGACGGTTTGGGGCTAATTCACCCCTCCACTTT. Translated: CSAFGRFGANSPLHF.

This clonotype was observed a handful of times. The rearrangement joins TRBV18 to TRBJ1-2; D gene ambiguous. Deletions cut 6 bases from V and 0 bases from J, with 8 bases between. Germline CDR1 and CDR2: KGHSH and LQKENI. The CDR3 has 13 amino acids. CDR3 amino acids: CASSANSNYGYTF. CDR3 bases: TGTGCCAGCTCTGCAAATTCTAACTATGGCTACACCTTC.

This clonotype has ten or more counts. This rearrangement joins TRBV5-1 to TRBJ2-2; 9 nucleotides align to TRBD1. There are 16 residues in the CDR3. Losses at the gene ends were 5 bases for V and 4 bases for J; bases not matched to a gene: 9. Germline V gene lookup returns CDR1 SGHRS and CDR2 YFSETQ. Written as DNA, the CDR3 is TGCGCCAGCAGTACGGGACAGGGAGGAGGCACCGGGGAGCTGTTTTTT. Amino acids: CASSTGQGGGTGELFF.

This chain connects TRBV7-8 to TRBJ2-3; TRBD1 is a possible D gene (5 bases). Trimming removed 5 bases at V and 1 base at J, with 10 bases between. CDR3 size: 14 residues. From germline, CDR1 is SGHVS and CDR2 FQNEAQ. The DNA of the CDR3 is TGTGCCAGCAGCACCAGGGTTGGCACAGATACGCAGTATTTT. This sequence encodes CASSTRVGTDTQYF.

This clonotype was counted ten times or more. The chain is built from TRBV20-1 and TRBJ2-1; no firm D call. Between the trimmed V and J ends, which lost 3 bases and 4 bases, there was a span of 16 bases. CDR1 and CDR2 (germline): DFQATT, SNEGSKA (reference sequence). This CDR3 contains 15 residues. CDR3 residues: CSARIRASTYNEQFF. DNA for the CDR3: TGCAGTGCTAGGATTCGGGCTAGTACTTACAATGAGCAGTTCTTC.

The chain links TRBV30 to TRBJ1-5, with 9 bases fitting TRBD1. Germline V CDR1 and CDR2: GTSNPN, SVGIG (reference sequence). The CDR3 totals 14 residues. Trimming cost V 2 bases and J 6 bases; bases outside gene matches: 5. The CDR3 bases are TGTGCCTGGAGTATAGGACAGGGGATTCAGCCCCAGCATTTT. Translation: CAWSIGQGIQPQHF. Drawing the rest from reference TRBV30 and TRBJ1-5, the complete variable domain is SQTIHQWPATLVQPVGSPLSLECTVEGTSNPNLYWYRQAAGRGLQLLFYSVGIGQISSEVPQNLSASRPQDRQFILSSKKLLLSDSGFYLCAWSIGQGIQPQHFGDGTRLSIL.